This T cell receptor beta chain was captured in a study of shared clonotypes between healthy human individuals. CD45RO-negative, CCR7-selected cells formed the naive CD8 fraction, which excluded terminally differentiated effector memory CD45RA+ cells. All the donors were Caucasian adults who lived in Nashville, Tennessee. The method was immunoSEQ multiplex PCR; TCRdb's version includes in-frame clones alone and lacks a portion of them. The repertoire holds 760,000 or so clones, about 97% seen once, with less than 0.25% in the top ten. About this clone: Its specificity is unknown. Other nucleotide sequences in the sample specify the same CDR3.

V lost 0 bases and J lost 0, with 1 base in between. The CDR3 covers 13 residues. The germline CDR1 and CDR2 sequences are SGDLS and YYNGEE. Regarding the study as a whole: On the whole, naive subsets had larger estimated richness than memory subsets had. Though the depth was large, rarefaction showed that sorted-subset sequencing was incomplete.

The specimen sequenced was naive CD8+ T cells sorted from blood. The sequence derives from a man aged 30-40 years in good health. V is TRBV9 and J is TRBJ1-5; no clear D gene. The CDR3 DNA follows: TGTGCCAGCAGCGTAGGTAGCAATCAGCCCCAGCATTTT. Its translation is CASSVGSNQPQHF.